Shown below are 25 T cell receptor beta chains from a single sample sequenced in a study of T-cell reconstitution after alpha-beta-depleted transplantation in children. It was with unique molecular identifiers that the TCRbeta library was prepared. TCRdb fed the PCR reads into MiXCR, producing one record per CDR3 protein. The sample includes about 500,000 distinct CDR3 sequences, around a third of them seen just once. The specimen comprised PBMCs from the stem cell graft donor, sampled from the stem cell graft. These receptors originate from a human donor who donated a stem cell graft to a child with aplastic anemia.

J is TRBJ2-4 and V is TRBV28, with D perhaps TRBD2 (6 bases). CDR1 MDHEN and CDR2 SYDVKM come from the germline V gene. The CDR3 is 15 residues long. Trimming pared 3 bases from V and 7 bases from J, leaving 16 bases between. CDR3 nucleotides: TGTGCCAGCAGTTTTCAGGGTCGGGAGATGAACATTCAGTACTTC. It translates to CASSFQGREMNIQYF.

This clonotype was observed a single time. The rearrangement joins TRBV7-2 to TRBJ2-5; D ambiguous. The CDR3 sequence is 12 residues long. Trimming removed 3 bases at V and 7 bases at J, with 9 bases between. Looked up from germline, CDR1 is SGHTA and CDR2 is FQGNSA. CDR3: CASSFDTRTQYF. DNA of the CDR3: TGTGCCAGCAGCTTTGACACGAGGACCCAGTACTTC.

This clonotype was observed a single time. This sequence joins TRBV7-8 and TRBJ2-6; D is unclear. This CDR3 has 15 amino acids. The germline gives CDR1 SGHVS, CDR2 FQNEAQ. V was trimmed by 3 bases and J by 0 bases, leaving 6 bases between them. The CDR3 DNA sequence: TGTGCCAGCAGCTTGAGAGTCTCTGGGGCCAACGTCCTGACTTTC. It yields the protein CASSLRVSGANVLTF. Looking up the rest from reference TRBV7-8 and TRBJ2-6 gives the full variable domain: GAGVSQSPRYKVAKRGQDVALRCDPISGHVSLFWYQQALGQGPEFLTYFQNEAQLDKSGLPSDRFFAERPEGSVSTLKIQRTQQEDSAVYLCASSLRVSGANVLTFGAGSRLTVL.

The J gene is TRBJ1-4, the V gene TRBV12-3 or TRBV12-4, with D tentatively TRBD1 (5 bases). This CDR3 is 13 amino acids long. Trimming cost V 6 bases and J 7 bases, with 12 bases left between them. Here the CDR3 reads CASRRGAGEKLFF. Written as DNA, the CDR3 is TGTGCCAGCAGAAGAGGGGCGGGTGAAAAACTGTTTTTT.

The chain links TRBV12-3 or TRBV12-4 to TRBJ1-2; D may be TRBD1 (6 bases). The CDR3 is 12 amino acids. The germline V and J ends were trimmed by 5 bases and 8 bases, with 12 bases remaining between them. The CDR3 reads CASSPTGWGYTF. In DNA form, the CDR3 reads TGTGCCAGCAGTCCCACAGGGTGGGGCTACACCTTC.

The gene calls are TRBV29-1 and TRBJ1-4; tentatively, D is TRBD1 (6 bases). The germline V and J ends were trimmed by 7 bases and 7 bases, with 19 bases remaining between them. Germline lookup yields CDR1 SQVTM and CDR2 ANQGSEA. The CDR3 is 14 amino acids. Here the CDR3 DNA reads TGCAGCGCCCTGGGACATTCTGGTGTTGAAAAACTGTTTTTT. Its translation: CSALGHSGVEKLFF.

This clonotype showed up just a few times. V usage is TRBV30 and J usage is TRBJ2-6; D is perhaps TRBD1 or TRBD2 (5 bases each). The V end was cut by 6 bases, the J end by 2 bases, with 14 bases between. The length of the CDR3 is 15 residues. Germline values: CDR1 GTSNPN, CDR2 SVGIG (reference sequence). CDR3 in amino acids: CACAVGVTGANVLTF. As DNA, the CDR3 is TGTGCCTGCGCCGTGGGGGTTACTGGGGCCAACGTCCTGACTTTC.

The chain carries TRBV7-8 and TRBJ1-1, with a possible D match to TRBD1 (6 bases). V shed 7 bases and J shed 3 bases, with 24 bases lying between them. CDR1 is SGHVS and CDR2 is FQNEAQ in the germline V gene. CDR3 length: 17 amino acids. Here the CDR3 reads CASTPRSYRDAHTEAFF. CDR3 in DNA: TGTGCCAGCACCCCAAGGTCGTACAGGGATGCGCACACTGAAGCTTTCTTT.

The rearrangement uses TRBV29-1 and TRBJ2-7, with D maybe TRBD1 (5 bases). Germline V gene data show CDR1 as SQVTM and CDR2 as ANQGSEA. CDR3 size: 13 residues. With 7 bases removed from V and 2 bases from J, the gap between germline ends came to 15 bases. CDR3 in DNA: TGCAGCGCTACGGACACAGAGGCCTACGAGCAGTACTTC. As protein: CSATDTEAYEQYF.

This chain uses TRBV18 with TRBJ1-1; 9 nucleotides line up with TRBD1. J gave up 8 bases and V 3 bases, and 4 bases lay outside the gene matches. Germline-derived CDR1 and CDR2 are KGHSH and LQKENI. CDR3 length: 13 amino acids. CDR3 amino acids: CASSPLGQGEAFF. The CDR3 DNA sequence: TGTGCCAGCTCACCTCTGGGACAGGGAGAAGCTTTCTTT. The full variable domain, completed using reference TRBV18 and TRBJ1-1, is NAGVMQNPRHLVRRRGQEARLRCSPMKGHSHVYWYRQLPEEGLKFMVYLQKENIIDESGMPKERFSAEFPKEGPSILRIQQVVRGDSAAYFCASSPLGQGEAFFGQGTRLTVV.

This chain connects TRBV12-3 or TRBV12-4 to TRBJ2-1; no definite D call. V was shortened by 1 base and J by 3 bases, with 10 bases between the two germline ends. The CDR3 contains 15 residues. The DNA of the CDR3 is TGTGCCAGCAGTTTAGTAGGCTTATTCTACAATGAGCAGTTCTTC. This codes for CASSLVGLFYNEQFF.

This clonotype was observed a handful of times. J is TRBJ1-2 and V is TRBV29-1; 10 nucleotides match TRBD1. The CDR3 has 12 residues. J gave up 6 bases and V 7 bases, and 5 bases lay outside the gene matches. Per germline, CDR1 SQVTM and CDR2 ANQGSEA. The CDR3 coding sequence is TGCAGCGCGCATGGACAGGGGGATGGCTACACCTTC. Its protein is CSAHGQGDGYTF. The full variable domain, its missing parts supplied by reference TRBV29-1 and TRBJ1-2, is SAVISQKPSRDICQRGTSLTIQCQVDSQVTMMFWYRQQPGQSLTLIATANQGSEATYESGFVIDKFPISRPNLTFSTLTVSNMSPEDSSIYLCSAHGQGDGYTFGSGTRLTVV.

The gene calls are TRBV29-1 and TRBJ2-1; D not certain. Trimming left V 0 bases short and J 8 bases short, with 11 bases between. The CDR3 has 13 residues. CDR1 and CDR2 from the germline V gene are SQVTM and ANQGSEA. In DNA form, the CDR3 reads TGCAGCGTTGAAGATCCCGGCGGAGATGAGCAGTTCTTC. Translated, it gives CSVEDPGGDEQFF.

This clonotype occurred once. The chain recombines TRBV28 with TRBJ1-5; D is perhaps TRBD1 (6 bases). This CDR3 spans 14 amino acids. Per the germline V gene, CDR1 is MDHEN and CDR2 is SYDVKM. Deletions cut 7 bases from V and 6 bases from J, with 16 bases between. The chain's CDR3 is CASKIGGFAQPQHF. CDR3 sequence (DNA): TGTGCCAGCAAAATAGGGGGGTTCGCTCAGCCCCAGCATTTT.

The table lists this clonotype with a few counts. One end of the junction varies from germline; a read error may be responsible. This chain's CDR3 is CSVEDGTGAFGFTDTQYF. Here the CDR3 DNA reads TGCAGCGTCGAAGATGGGACAGGCGCATTCGGGTTCACAGATACGCAGTATTTT. The J gene is TRBJ2-3, the V gene TRBV29-1; 8 bases match TRBD1. CDR1 is SQVTM and CDR2 is ANQGSEA in the germline V gene. The CDR3 runs to 18 residues.

The chain joins TRBV9 to TRBJ1-1, with 8 bases identical to TRBD1. J lost 7 bases, V lost 4 bases, and 15 bases had no gene match. This CDR3 region has 16 residues. Germline-derived CDR1 and CDR2 are SGDLS and YYNGEE. The CDR3 sequence: CASSPRREDRVNEAFF. The DNA for the CDR3 is TGTGCCAGCAGCCCCCGTAGGGAGGACAGGGTGAATGAAGCTTTCTTT.

This chain links TRBV7-2 with TRBJ2-2; maybe TRBD2 (5 bases). Deletions cut 0 bases from V and 4 bases from J, with 12 bases between. The germline gives CDR1 SGHTA, CDR2 FQGNSA. The CDR3 has 16 residues. The CDR3 sequence is CASSLARQRITGELFF. CDR3 DNA: TGTGCCAGCAGCTTAGCGCGCCAGCGGATCACCGGGGAGCTGTTTTTT.

V usage is TRBV20-1 and J usage is TRBJ2-5; 7 nucleotides align to TRBD2. V shed 3 bases, J shed 5 bases, and the junction held 9 bases outside the gene matches. Germline CDR1 reads DFQATT; CDR2 reads SNEGSKA (reference sequence). The CDR3 length is 14 residues. The CDR3 DNA reads as TGCAGTGCTAGTTCGGGGGGACTACGGGAGACCCAGTACTTC. Translating it yields CSASSGGLRETQYF.

This clonotype was seen a handful of times. The chain joins TRBV6-5 to TRBJ2-7, with 10 bases that match TRBD1. After removal of 4 bases from V and 4 bases from J, the junction contained 4 bases not matched to a gene. CDR1 is MNHEY, CDR2 SVGAGI, per germline. The CDR3 sequence is 14 residues long. The CDR3 DNA reads as TGTGCCAGCAGTTGGGACAGGGGTGGGTACGAGCAGTACGTC. Translating gives CASSWDRGGYEQYV.

In its sample, this clonotype was seen a few times. The chain couples TRBV28 to TRBJ1-1, with a weak D call TRBD1 (5 bases). CDR3 length equals 14 residues. Germline V gene sequence: CDR1 MDHEN, CDR2 SYDVKM. V was shortened by 1 base and J by 5 bases, with 11 bases between the two germline ends. The CDR3 DNA reads as TGTGCCAGCAGTTTATCGAGAGGGGTGACTGAAGCTTTCTTT. Protein product: CASSLSRGVTEAFF. Complete variable domain (other parts from reference TRBV28 and TRBJ1-1): DVKVTQSSRYLVKRTGEKVFLECVQDMDHENMFWYRQDPGLGLRLIYFSYDVKMKEKGDIPEGYSVSREKKERFSLILESASTNQTSMYLCASSLSRGVTEAFFGQGTRLTVV.

The rearrangement uses TRBV7-2 and TRBJ1-5; D not certain. Germline V lookup: CDR1 SGHTA, CDR2 FQGNSA. This CDR3 has 13 residues. V lost 7 bases to trimming and J lost 4 bases, with 11 bases between them. The CDR3 bases are TGTGCCAGCACCCGAGGCATAAATCAGCCCCAGCATTTT. It codes for CASTRGINQPQHF. Full variable domain (outside the CDR3, taken from reference TRBV7-2 and TRBJ1-5): GAGVSQSPSNKVTEKGKDVELRCDPISGHTALYWYRQSLGQGLEFLIYFQGNSAPDKSGLPSDRFSAERTGGSVSTLTIQRTQQEDSAVYLCASTRGINQPQHFGDGTRLSIL.

This clonotype has more than one count but fewer than ten. The chain recombines TRBV7-6 with TRBJ2-2; D is unresolved. Looked up from germline, CDR1 is SGHVS and CDR2 is FNYEAQ. CDR3 size: 14 residues. Trimming stripped 1 base from V and 5 bases from J, with 8 bases between. The chain's CDR3 is CASSLEAATGELFF. In DNA, the CDR3 is TGTGCCAGCAGCTTAGAGGCCGCGACCGGGGAGCTGTTTTTT.

This chain links TRBV14 with TRBJ2-3, with 9 bases fitting TRBD2. The CDR3 is 16 residues long. V lost 1 base, J lost 3 bases, and 5 bases stayed unmatched. Germline V gives CDR1 SGHDN, CDR2 FVKESK. The CDR3 DNA is TGTGCCAGCAGCCAAGGCTTAGCGGGAGCTACAGATACGCAGTATTTT. It codes for CASSQGLAGATDTQYF.

In DNA form, the CDR3 reads TGTGCCAGCAGACCAGGGACTAGCGGGGGAGGCCTCGCAGATACGCAGTATTTT. Encoded protein: CASRPGTSGGGLADTQYF. J is TRBJ2-3 and V is TRBV27; TRBD2 matches 14 bases. Germline CDR1 is MNHEY and CDR2 is SMNVEV (reference sequence). The V segment lost 6 bases and the J segment 4 bases; nucleotides outside the gene matches: 12. The CDR3 is 18 amino acids.

This clonotype has more than one count but fewer than ten. The genes are TRBV19 and TRBJ2-1; 9 bases map to TRBD1. The CDR3 is 16 residues long. The V gene end was trimmed by 1 base and the J gene end by 3 bases; junction bases not matched to a gene: 4. CDR1 is LNHDA and CDR2 is SQIVND in the germline V gene (reference sequence). CDR3 coding DNA: TGTGCCAGTAGTATAGTCGGACAGGGGTACTACAATGAGCAGTTCTTC. Translating gives CASSIVGQGYYNEQFF.